This T cell receptor beta chain was captured in a study of CD8 T cells in Susac syndrome. The CDR3 runs 15 residues. V shed 0 bases, J shed 7 bases, and the junction held 4 bases outside the gene matches. The V gene's germline CDR1 is SGDLS and CDR2 YYNGEE. Roughly 0.45 to 1 ug RNA was reverse transcribed with random hexamers. Each CDR3 protein gets one entry after TCRdb re-called the immunoSEQ multiplex PCR reads with MiXCR. The repertoire holds about 130,000 distinct CDR3 sequences, with more than 75% as singletons. The TCR sequence derives from a human donor with multiple sclerosis. V and J are TRBV9 and TRBJ2-3; TRBD2 matches at 11 bases. Sequencing was done on a sample of CD8+ T cells from PBMCs. The CDR3 DNA sequence: TGTGCCAGCAGCGTAGGACTAGCGGGACTGAATACGCAGTATTTT. Amino acid sequence: CASSVGLAGLNTQYF.